The clone carrying this T cell receptor (beta chain) turned up a few times. Antigen: not known. This sample was included in a study of beta chain features in type 1 diabetes. Study-wide points: For TCRB rearrangement, an influence of HLA type remained unresolved here. Sampled from patients, naive, central memory and Treg TCRB repertoires appeared more similar than those sampled from healthy donors.

There are 15 residues in the CDR3. V was cut by 0 bases and J by 9 bases, with 16 bases left in between. The germline gives CDR1 SGDLS, CDR2 YYNGEE. Expressed TCRB transcripts were sequenced because the isolated RNA had all been reverse transcribed beforehand. Clones were sequenced by immunoSEQ multiplex PCR, and TCRdb holds only the in-frame ones, with some missing. Of roughly 150,000 clones listed, 7.5% to 10% are singletons. Purity exceeded 95% in all sorted populations. The chain employs TRBV9 and TRBJ1-3; the D gene is possibly TRBD1 (5 bases). Sample: central memory CD4+ T cells from blood. The sequence derives from a young woman in good health. In DNA form, the CDR3 reads TGTGCCAGCAGCGTAGTGGAGGGACCTACCGTCACCATATATTTT. Translated, it gives CASSVVEGPTVTIYF.